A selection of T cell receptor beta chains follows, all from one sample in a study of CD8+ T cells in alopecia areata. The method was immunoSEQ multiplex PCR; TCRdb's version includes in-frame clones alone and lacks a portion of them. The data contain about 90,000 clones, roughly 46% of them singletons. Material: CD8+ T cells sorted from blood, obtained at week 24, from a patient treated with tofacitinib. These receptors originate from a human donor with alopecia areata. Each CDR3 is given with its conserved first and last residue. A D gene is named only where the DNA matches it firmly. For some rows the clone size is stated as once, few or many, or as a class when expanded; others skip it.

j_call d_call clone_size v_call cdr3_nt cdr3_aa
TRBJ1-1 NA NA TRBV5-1 TGCGCCAGCAGCTTGGTGGGGGATTCCACTGAAGCTTTCTTT CASSLVGDSTEAFF
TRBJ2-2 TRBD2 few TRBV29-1 TGCAGCGTCGCTGGGGCTAGCGGGAGGGCCTCGAACACCGGGGAGCTGTTTTTT CSVAGASGRASNTGELFF
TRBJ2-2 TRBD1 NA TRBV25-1 TGTGCCAGCAGCATACAGGGGGCTAGCACCGGGGAGCTGTTTTTT CASSIQGASTGELFF
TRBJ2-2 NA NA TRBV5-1 TGCGCCAGCAGCTTGGCTAACCCCGCGGACACCGGGGAGCTGTTTTTT CASSLANPADTGELFF
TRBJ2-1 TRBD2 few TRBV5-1 TGCGCCAGCAGCACCGTACCAAGCGGGGAGATTTACAATGAGCAGTTCTTC CASSTVPSGEIYNEQFF
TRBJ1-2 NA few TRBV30 TGTGCCTGGGGTCTGCGTTATGGCTACACCTTC CAWGLRYGYTF
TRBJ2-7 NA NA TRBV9 TGTGCCAGCAGCGTAGGGTACGGTGTCGAGCAGTACTTC CASSVGYGVEQYF
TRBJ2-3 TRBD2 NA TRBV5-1 TGCGCCAGCAACCCAGCGGGGCCGCTACAAAATACGCAGTATTTT CASNPAGPLQNTQYF
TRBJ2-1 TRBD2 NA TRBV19 TGTGCCAGTAGTATGTCGGGGGGGTACAATGAGCAGTTCTTC CASSMSGGYNEQFF
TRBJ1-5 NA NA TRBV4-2 TGTGCCAGCAGCGGTCGGGACGGTAGCAATCAGCCCCAGCATTTT CASSGRDGSNQPQHF
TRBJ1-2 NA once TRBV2 TGTGCCAGATATGGGGGTGACTACACCTTC CARYGGDYTF
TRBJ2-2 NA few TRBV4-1 TGCGCCAGCAGCCAAGAGGCGGACCGGAACACCGGGGAGCTGTTTTTT CASSQEADRNTGELFF
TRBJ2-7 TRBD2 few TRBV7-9 TGTGCCAGCAGCTCCCTAGCGGACGAGCAGTACTTC CASSSLADEQYF
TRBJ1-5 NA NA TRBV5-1 TGCGCCAGCAGTCCGGGAAATAGCAATCAGCCCCAGCATTTT CASSPGNSNQPQHF
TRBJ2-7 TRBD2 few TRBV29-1 TGCAGCGTTAGGGGACTAGATAGCTCCTACGAGCAGTACTTC CSVRGLDSSYEQYF
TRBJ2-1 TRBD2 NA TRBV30 TGTGCCTGGAGTGGGACTAGTAATGAGCAGTTCTTC CAWSGTSNEQFF
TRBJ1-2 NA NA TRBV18 TGTGCCAGCTCACTACTCGGAGCGGATGGCTACACCTTC CASSLLGADGYTF
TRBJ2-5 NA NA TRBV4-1 TGCGCCAGCAGGCAGGGGGGGGACGAGACCCAGTACTTC CASRQGGDETQYF
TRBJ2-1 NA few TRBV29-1 TGCAGCGTTGAATTCACCTACAATGAGCAGTTCTTC CSVEFTYNEQFF
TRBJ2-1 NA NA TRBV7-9 TGTGCCAGGGGAGCGGCACAGGGTTCCTACAATGAGCAGTTCTTC CARGAAQGSYNEQFF
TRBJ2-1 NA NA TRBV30 TGTGCCTGGACAAACTTGAAGAATGAGCAGTTCTTC CAWTNLKNEQFF
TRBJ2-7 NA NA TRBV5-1 TGCGCCAGCAGCTTGGCAAGGGGTTCCTACGAGCAGTACTTC CASSLARGSYEQYF
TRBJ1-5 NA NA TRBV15 TGTGCCACCAGCAGAGATGGTCAGCCCCAGCATTTT CATSRDGQPQHF
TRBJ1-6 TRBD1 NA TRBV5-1 TGCGCCAGCAGCCTCGGACAGGGACCTCTCCACTTT CASSLGQGPLHF
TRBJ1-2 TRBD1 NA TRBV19 TGTGCCAGTAGTCCGACAGGGGGCGATTATGGCTACACCTTC CASSPTGGDYGYTF
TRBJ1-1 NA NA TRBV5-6 TGTGCCAGCAGCTGGAAGCAGGGTTCCACTGAAGCTTTCTTT CASSWKQGSTEAFF